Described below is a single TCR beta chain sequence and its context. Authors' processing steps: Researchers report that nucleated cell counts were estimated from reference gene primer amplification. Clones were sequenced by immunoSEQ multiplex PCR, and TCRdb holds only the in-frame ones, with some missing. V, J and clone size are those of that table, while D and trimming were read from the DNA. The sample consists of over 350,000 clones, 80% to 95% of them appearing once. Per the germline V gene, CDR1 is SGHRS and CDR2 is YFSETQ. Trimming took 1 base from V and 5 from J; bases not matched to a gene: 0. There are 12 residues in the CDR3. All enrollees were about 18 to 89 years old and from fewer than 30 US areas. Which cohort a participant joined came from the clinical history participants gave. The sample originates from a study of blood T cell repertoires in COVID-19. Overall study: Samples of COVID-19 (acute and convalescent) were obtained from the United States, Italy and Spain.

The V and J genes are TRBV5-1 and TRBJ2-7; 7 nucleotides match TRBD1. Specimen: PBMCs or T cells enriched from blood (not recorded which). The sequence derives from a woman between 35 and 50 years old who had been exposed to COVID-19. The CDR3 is CASSLTGDEQYF. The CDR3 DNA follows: TGCGCCAGCAGCTTGACAGGGGACGAGCAGTACTTC.